These T cell receptor beta chains were read from a single sample in a study of blood T cell repertoires in COVID-19. Assay: immunoSEQ multiplex PCR; the TCRdb copy retains only in-frame clones and omits some. This table holds approximately 74,000 clones, 88% found once. Sequencing input: peripheral blood. Receptor source: a woman aged 60 to 75 with acute or convalescent COVID-19. The CDR3 runs from the conserved cysteine through the conserved F or W. The D gene is left open where the match is weak. Only some rows state a clone size, as once, few, many or a class for expanded clones.

TRBV6-4	TRBJ2-3	NA	NA	CASSDTVQDTQYF	TGTGCCAGCAGTGATACAGTTCAAGATACGCAGTATTTT
TRBV5-5	TRBJ1-3	TRBD1	NA	CASTRQGPPGNTIYF	TGTGCCAGCACCCGACAGGGGCCCCCTGGAAACACCATATATTTT
TRBV12-5	TRBJ2-1	NA	NA	CASGLGEAAGNEQFF	TGTGCTAGTGGTTTGGGGGAGGCTGCCGGCAATGAGCAGTTCTTC
TRBV6-5	TRBJ1-6	NA	NA	CASSYSGQRNSPLHF	TGTGCCAGCAGTTACTCTGGACAGCGTAATTCACCCCTCCACTTT
TRBV19	TRBJ2-4	TRBD1	once	CASSPRQGFTKNIQYF	TGTGCCAGTAGTCCACGACAGGGTTTCACCAAAAACATTCAGTACTTC
TRBV7-9	TRBJ1-2	TRBD1	NA	CASSLGRGQDGYTF	TGTGCCAGCAGCTTAGGCAGGGGGCAGGATGGCTACACCTTC
TRBV19	TRBJ1-1	NA	NA	CASSIDRGNTEAFF	TGTGCCAGTAGTATAGACAGGGGTAACACTGAAGCTTTCTTT
TRBV18	TRBJ2-3	NA	NA	CASSPPRQSSTDTQYF	TGTGCCAGCTCACCACCGCGGCAATCAAGCACAGATACGCAGTATTTT
TRBV12-5	TRBJ1-6	TRBD1	NA	CASGLRQGNSPLHF	TGTGCTAGTGGTTTGAGACAGGGGAATTCACCCCTCCACTTT
TRBV30	TRBJ2-3	TRBD2	NA	CAWDTSGSLNTQYF	TGTGCCTGGGACACTAGCGGGAGTTTGAATACGCAGTATTTT
TRBV18	TRBJ1-1	NA	once	CASSPGPWGVEAFF	TGTGCCAGCTCACCGGGGCCCTGGGGGGTTGAAGCTTTCTTT
TRBV2	TRBJ1-6	NA	NA	CASSRDSPLHF	TGTGCCAGTTCCCGGGATTCACCCCTCCACTTT
TRBV2	TRBJ1-5	NA	once	CASSEAGKGNQPQHF	TGTGCCAGCAGTGAAGCCGGGAAAGGGAATCAGCCCCAGCATTTT
TRBV18	TRBJ2-5	TRBD2	NA	CASSPLGLAIQETQYF	TGTGCCAGCTCACCACTGGGACTAGCGATCCAAGAGACCCAGTACTTC
TRBV6-2/TRBV6-3	TRBJ1-4	NA	NA	CASSSGQINEKLFF	TGTGCCAGCAGTTCAGGGCAGATTAATGAAAAACTGTTTTTT
TRBV5-5	TRBJ2-2	TRBD1	NA	CASNPTGGNTGELFF	TGTGCCAGCAACCCGACAGGGGGCAACACCGGGGAGCTGTTTTTT
TRBV29-1	TRBJ1-1	NA	NA	CSVERESNTEAFF	TGCAGCGTTGAACGGGAGTCGAACACTGAAGCTTTCTTT
TRBV5-1	TRBJ2-2	NA	once	CASSLTGTKGELFF	TGCGCCAGCAGCTTGACAGGGACGAAAGGGGAGCTGTTTTTT
TRBV19	TRBJ1-2	NA	NA	CASSIYPDRSNYGYTF	TGTGCCAGTAGTATCTACCCCGACAGGTCTAACTATGGCTACACCTTC
TRBV7-9	TRBJ1-2	TRBD1	NA	CASSLKTGGDYGYTF	TGTGCCAGCAGCTTAAAAACAGGGGGCGACTATGGCTACACCTTC
TRBV10-1	TRBJ2-5	TRBD1	NA	CASSESTGRETQYF	TGCGCCAGCAGTGAGTCGACAGGGCGGGAGACCCAGTACTTC
TRBV6-4	TRBJ1-1	TRBD1	NA	CASSADRGEAFF	TGTGCCAGCAGCGCTGACAGGGGGGAAGCTTTCTTT
TRBV4-1	TRBJ2-2	NA	few	CASSQAYYTGELFF	TGCGCCAGCAGCCAAGCCTATTACACCGGGGAGCTGTTTTTT